This entry is about one T cell receptor beta chain. This record belongs to a study of blood T cell repertoires in COVID-19. Looking at the study overall: Sources were T cells, B-cell-depleted T cells, or PBMCs; the material itself was cDNA or gDNA.

Only in-frame clones appear in the TCRdb table, and some are missing; sequencing was by immunoSEQ multiplex PCR. The sample holds 120,000 to 150,000 clones, roughly 82% seen once. This CDR3 comprises 14 residues. The germline V and J ends were trimmed by 8 bases and 0 bases, with 11 bases remaining between them. Germline V gives CDR1 MNHEY, CDR2 SVGAGI. The genes are TRBV6-5 and TRBJ1-5, with no clear D. This sequence was found in a man of 80 years or more with acute or convalescent COVID-19. Sequencing was carried out using peripheral blood. The CDR3 protein is CASATSYSNQPQHF. Written as DNA, the CDR3 is TGTGCCAGCGCCACAAGTTATAGCAATCAGCCCCAGCATTTT.